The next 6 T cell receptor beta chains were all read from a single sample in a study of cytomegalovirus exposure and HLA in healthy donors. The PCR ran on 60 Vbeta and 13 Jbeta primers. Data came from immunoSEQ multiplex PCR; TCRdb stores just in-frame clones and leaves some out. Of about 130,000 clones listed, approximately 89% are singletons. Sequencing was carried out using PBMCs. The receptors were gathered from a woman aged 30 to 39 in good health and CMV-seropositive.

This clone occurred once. The CDR3 region has the DNA TGTGCCAGCGAGAACTATGGCTACACCTTC. This codes for CASENYGYTF. The chain has TRBV28 and TRBJ1-2; D is undetermined. The CDR3 sequence is 10 residues long. Germline assignment: CDR1 MDHEN and CDR2 SYDVKM. V was clipped by 8 bases and J by 2 bases, with 3 bases between them.

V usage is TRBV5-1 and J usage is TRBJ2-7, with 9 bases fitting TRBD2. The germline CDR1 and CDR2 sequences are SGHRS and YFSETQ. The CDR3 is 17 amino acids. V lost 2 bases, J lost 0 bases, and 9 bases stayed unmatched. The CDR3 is CASSFGIAGDYSYEQYF. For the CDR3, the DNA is TGCGCCAGCAGCTTTGGTATAGCGGGGGATTACTCCTACGAGCAGTACTTC.

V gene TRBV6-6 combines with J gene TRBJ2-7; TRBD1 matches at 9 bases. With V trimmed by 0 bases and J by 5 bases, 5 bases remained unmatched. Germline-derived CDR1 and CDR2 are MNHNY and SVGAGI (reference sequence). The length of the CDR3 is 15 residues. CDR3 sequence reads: CASSYSKDRGHEQYF. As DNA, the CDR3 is TGTGCCAGCAGTTACTCGAAGGACAGGGGCCACGAGCAGTACTTC.

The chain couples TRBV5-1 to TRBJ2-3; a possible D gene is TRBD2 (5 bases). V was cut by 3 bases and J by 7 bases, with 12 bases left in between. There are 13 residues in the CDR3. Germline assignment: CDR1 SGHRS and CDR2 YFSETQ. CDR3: CASSSDLHYTQYF. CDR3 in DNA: TGCGCCAGCAGCTCGGACTTACACTATACGCAGTATTTT. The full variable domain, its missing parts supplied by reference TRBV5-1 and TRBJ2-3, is KAGVTQTPRYLIKTRGQQVTLSCSPISGHRSVSWYQQTPGQGLQFLFEYFSETQRNKGNFPGRFSGRQFSNSRSEMNVSTLELGDSALYLCASSSDLHYTQYFGPGTRLTVL.

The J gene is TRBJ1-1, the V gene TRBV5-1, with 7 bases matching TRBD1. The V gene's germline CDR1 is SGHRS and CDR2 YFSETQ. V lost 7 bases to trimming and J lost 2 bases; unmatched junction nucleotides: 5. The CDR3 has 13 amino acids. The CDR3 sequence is CASLGQPNTEAFF. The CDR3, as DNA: TGCGCCAGCTTGGGACAGCCAAACACTGAAGCTTTCTTT.

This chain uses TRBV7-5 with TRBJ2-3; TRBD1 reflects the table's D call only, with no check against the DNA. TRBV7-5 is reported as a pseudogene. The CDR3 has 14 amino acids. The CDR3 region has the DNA TGTGCCGGTCCTTATGGGGCTCTCACAGATACGCAGTATTTT. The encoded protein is CAGPYGALTDTQYF.